This TCR beta chain comes out of a study of cytomegalovirus exposure and HLA in healthy donors. Study overall: Earlier, 200 million or so T cells were analyzed, and approximately 110 million unique TCR beta sequences were found among them.

On this clone: Its antigen remains unknown.

Study-wide points: Later, TCR association rates were found to vary by HLA locus, highest for DRB1 and lowest for HLA-C. TRBV6-2, TRBV6-3 and some other V segments were unresolvable in 87-base-pair reads.

This CDR3 comprises 17 residues. V was pared by 7 bases and J by 5 bases, with 24 bases between. Per the germline V gene, CDR1 is SNHLY and CDR2 is FYNNEI. Donors showed nominal health when sampled, although they likely had unrecorded immune exposures. It was with 60 Vbeta and 13 Jbeta primers that the PCR ran. Only in-frame clones appear in the TCRdb table, and some are missing; sequencing was by immunoSEQ multiplex PCR. The data hold 200,000 to 250,000 clones, with about 80% observed a single time. V usage is TRBV2 and J usage is TRBJ2-1; D possibly corresponds to TRBD2 (6 bases). The sequencing input was PBMCs. This TCR was recovered from a woman aged 40 to 49 in good health and CMV-seronegative. CDR3 coding DNA: TGTGCCAGCAACATAAGACCGGGGGTGGCCTGGGACAATGAGCAGTTCTTC. Protein product: CASNIRPGVAWDNEQFF.